This T cell receptor beta chain was identified during a study of CD8 T cells in Susac syndrome. Background on the study: Treatment status at blood draw for the Susac syndrome patients was therapy-naive, corticosteroids, or intravenous immunoglobulin alone.

The germline V gene encodes CDR1 MDHEN and CDR2 SYDVKM. Trimming stripped 5 bases from V and 2 bases from J, with 16 bases between. The CDR3 has 16 residues. With random hexamers, roughly 0.5 to 1 ug RNA was reverse transcribed. Coverage of TCR beta CDR3 amplification by immunoSEQ multiplex PCR extended to 54 Vbeta and 13 Jbeta. Each CDR3 protein is one row after TCRdb ran MiXCR on the immunoSEQ multiplex PCR reads. The profile covers 170,000 or so distinct CDR3 sequences, with around 94% appearing a single time and 0.099% taken by the ten largest. The receptor's source is a human donor with Susac syndrome. V gene TRBV28 combines with J gene TRBJ2-1, with D possibly being TRBD1 or TRBD2 (5 bases each). The sample comprised CD4+ T cells from PBMCs. CDR3 amino acids: CASSNLPGLTYNEQFF. For the CDR3, the DNA is TGTGCCAGCAGTAACCTTCCGGGGCTTACCTACAATGAGCAGTTCTTC.